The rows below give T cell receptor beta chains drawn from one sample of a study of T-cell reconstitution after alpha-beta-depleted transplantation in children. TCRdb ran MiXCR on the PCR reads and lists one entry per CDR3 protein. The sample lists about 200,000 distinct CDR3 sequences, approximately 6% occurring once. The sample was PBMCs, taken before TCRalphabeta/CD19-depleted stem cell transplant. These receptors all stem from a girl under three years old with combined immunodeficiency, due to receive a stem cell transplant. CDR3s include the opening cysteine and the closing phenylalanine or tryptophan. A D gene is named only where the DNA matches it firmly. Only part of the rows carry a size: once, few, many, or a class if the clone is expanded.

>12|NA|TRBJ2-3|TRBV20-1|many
CSASEGPDTQYF
TGCAGTGCTTCGGAGGGGCCAGATACGCAGTATTTT
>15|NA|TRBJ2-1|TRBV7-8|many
CASSYLSGAYNEQFF
TGTGCCAGCAGCTACCTTAGCGGAGCCTACAATGAGCAGTTCTTC
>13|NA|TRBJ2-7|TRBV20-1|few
CSALREDFWEQYF
TGCAGTGCTCTCAGGGAAGACTTCTGGGAGCAGTACTTC
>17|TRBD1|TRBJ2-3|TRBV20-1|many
CSARDWRQGYLTDTQYF
TGCAGTGCTAGAGATTGGAGACAGGGGTACCTCACAGATACGCAGTATTTT
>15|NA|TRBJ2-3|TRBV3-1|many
CASSQGATNTDTQYF
TGTGCCAGCAGCCAAGGTGCGACCAACACAGATACGCAGTATTTT
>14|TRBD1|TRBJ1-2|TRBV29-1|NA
CSVDGIDRDYGYTF
TGCAGCGTTGACGGGATTGACAGGGATTATGGCTACACCTTC
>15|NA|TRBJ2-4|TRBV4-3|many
CASSQGARAKNIQYF
TGCGCCAGCAGCCAGGGGGCTAGGGCCAAAAACATTCAGTACTTC
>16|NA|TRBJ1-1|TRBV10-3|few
CAISAWGGSSKSEAFF
TGTGCCATCAGTGCTTGGGGAGGGAGCTCGAAGAGTGAAGCTTTCTTT
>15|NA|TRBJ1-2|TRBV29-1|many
CSVDADSHRGNGYTF
TGCAGCGTCGATGCGGACAGCCACCGGGGGAATGGCTACACCTTC
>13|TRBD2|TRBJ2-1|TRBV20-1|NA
CSASGGDPNEQFF
TGCAGTGCCAGCGGGGGGGACCCCAATGAGCAGTTCTTC
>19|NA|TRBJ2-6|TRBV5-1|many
CASSLTFASITSGANVLTF
TGCGCCAGCAGCTTGACTTTCGCTAGCATTACCTCTGGGGCCAACGTCCTGACTTTC
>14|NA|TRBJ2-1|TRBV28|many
CASRAWISYNEQFF
TGTGCCAGCAGGGCGTGGATCTCCTACAATGAGCAGTTCTTC
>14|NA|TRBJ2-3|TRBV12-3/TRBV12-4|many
CASSFRASTDTQYF
TGTGCCAGCAGTTTCAGGGCTAGCACAGATACGCAGTATTTT
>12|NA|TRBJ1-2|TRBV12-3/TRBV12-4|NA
CASSPRGGGYTF
TGTGCCAGCAGTCCCCGGGGGGGAGGCTACACCTTC
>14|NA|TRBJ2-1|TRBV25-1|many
CASSEWGSYNEQFF
TGTGCCAGCAGTGAATGGGGATCCTACAATGAGCAGTTCTTC
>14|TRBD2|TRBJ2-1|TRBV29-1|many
CSVVGLAFYNEQFF
TGCAGCGTTGTGGGACTAGCGTTCTACAATGAGCAGTTCTTC
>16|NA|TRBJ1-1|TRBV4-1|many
CASSLPRDIMNTEAFF
TGCGCCAGCAGCCTCCCTCGGGACATCATGAACACTGAAGCTTTCTTT
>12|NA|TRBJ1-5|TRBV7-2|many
CASSFIGQPQHF
TGTGCCAGCAGCTTTATTGGTCAGCCCCAGCATTTT
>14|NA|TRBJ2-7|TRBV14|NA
CASSPLNLGHEQYF
TGTGCCAGCAGCCCTTTAAACCTGGGTCACGAGCAGTACTTC
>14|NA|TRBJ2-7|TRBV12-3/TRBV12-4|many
CASSVYRSTYEQYF
TGTGCCAGCAGTGTGTATAGATCTACCTACGAGCAGTACTTC
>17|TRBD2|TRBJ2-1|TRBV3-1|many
CASSSKRTSGGDNEQFF
TGTGCCAGCAGCTCGAAACGGACTAGCGGGGGGGACAATGAGCAGTTCTTC
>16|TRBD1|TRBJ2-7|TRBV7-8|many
CASSGHWDSGSYEQYF
TGTGCCAGCAGCGGACACTGGGACAGTGGGTCCTACGAGCAGTACTTC
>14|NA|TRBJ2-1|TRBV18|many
CASSHGSDYNEQFF
TGTGCCAGCTCACATGGTAGCGACTACAATGAGCAGTTCTTC
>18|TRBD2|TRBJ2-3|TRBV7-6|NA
CASSLVIAGGAMTDTQYF
TGTGCCAGCAGCTTAGTCATAGCGGGGGGGGCCATGACAGATACGCAGTATTTT
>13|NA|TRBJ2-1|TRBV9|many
CASSVTVRERQFF
TGTGCCAGCAGCGTCACCGTAAGAGAACGGCAGTTCTTC
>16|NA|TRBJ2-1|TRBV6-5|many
CASSYEAGTSYNEQFF
TGTGCCAGCAGTTACGAGGCCGGGACGTCTTACAATGAGCAGTTCTTC
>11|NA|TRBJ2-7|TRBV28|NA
CASSPRDEQYF
TGTGCCAGCAGTCCACGTGACGAGCAGTACTTC
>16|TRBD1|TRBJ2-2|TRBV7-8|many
CASSSDRGRFTGELFF
TGTGCCAGCAGCTCCGACAGGGGGCGCTTCACCGGGGAGCTGTTTTTT
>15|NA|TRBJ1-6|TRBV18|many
CASSPGGGYNSPLHF
TGTGCCAGCTCACCAGGAGGAGGATATAATTCACCCCTCCACTTT
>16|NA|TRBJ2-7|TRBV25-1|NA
CASSERTGPQLREQYF
TGTGCCAGCAGTGAACGAACAGGGCCCCAGCTTCGCGAGCAGTACTTC